The next 2 T cell receptor beta chains were all read from a single sample in a study of beta chain features in type 1 diabetes. Broader study findings: TCRB CDR3s were moderately but significantly shorter in Type 1 diabetes patients in all four CD4+ subsets.

cDNA synthesis used the whole RNA isolate, giving expressed TCRB sequences. Clones were sequenced by immunoSEQ multiplex PCR, and TCRdb holds only the in-frame ones, with some missing. The sample shows hundreds of thousands of clones, about an eighth of them seen only once. Antigens of these TCRs are unknown. Sequencing input: naive CD4+ T cells from blood. These receptors were taken from a man between 18 and 35 years old with type 1 diabetes.

The chain has TRBV28 and TRBJ2-1; a weak D match, TRBD2 (6 bases). Germline-derived CDR1 and CDR2 are MDHEN and SYDVKM. This CDR3 is built from 15 residues. V lost 6 bases and J 4 bases, leaving 16 bases between the germline ends. The CDR3 reads CASRLSGSEYNEQFF. CDR3 in DNA: TGTGCCAGCAGACTCAGCGGGTCCGAATACAATGAGCAGTTCTTC.

There are a few counts of this clone. V and J are TRBV19 and TRBJ1-4; D gene uncertain. This CDR3 contains 13 residues. Germline CDR1 and CDR2: LNHDA and SQIVND (reference sequence). The V end was cut by 6 bases, the J end by 0 bases, with 5 bases between. CDR3 in amino acids: CASRFATNEKLFF. The DNA for the CDR3 is TGTGCCAGTAGGTTTGCAACTAATGAAAAACTGTTTTTT.